This TCR beta chain was captured in a study of CD8+CD57+ T cells in acquired aplastic anemia. Whole-study context: The average for DNA from sorted CD4+ and CD8+ cells was 3 to 4 ug.

CDR3 and TCR beta VDJ profiling relied on a genomic DNA template. TCRdb used MiXCR to reprocess the reads, holding one entry per CDR3 protein. The repertoire includes roughly 220,000 distinct CDR3 sequences, roughly 60% of them detected once, and about 60% sits in the top ten. Notes on the study in general: Simpson's diversity of CD8+ cells was not significantly different in patients compared with controls. Approximately 29 was the count of CD8+ CDR3 sequences that patients shared with controls.

Patients picked for sequencing had shown CD8+CD57+ cell expansion detected by flow cytometry. On this clonotype: The antigen is unknown.

This TCR was recovered from a human donor with aplastic anemia. Sequencing input: sorted CD4+, CD8+, or CD8+CD57+ T cells (not recorded which) from PBMCs.

The CDR3 region is CASSQTGWGEQYF. The CDR3 nucleotides read TGCGCCAGCAGCCAAACTGGTTGGGGCGAGCAGTACTTC. The rearrangement links TRBV5-1 to TRBJ2-7, with D hard to call. CDR3 length equals 13 residues. CDR1 is SGHRS, CDR2 YFSETQ, per germline. V lost 4 bases, J lost 6 bases, and 14 bases lay in between.